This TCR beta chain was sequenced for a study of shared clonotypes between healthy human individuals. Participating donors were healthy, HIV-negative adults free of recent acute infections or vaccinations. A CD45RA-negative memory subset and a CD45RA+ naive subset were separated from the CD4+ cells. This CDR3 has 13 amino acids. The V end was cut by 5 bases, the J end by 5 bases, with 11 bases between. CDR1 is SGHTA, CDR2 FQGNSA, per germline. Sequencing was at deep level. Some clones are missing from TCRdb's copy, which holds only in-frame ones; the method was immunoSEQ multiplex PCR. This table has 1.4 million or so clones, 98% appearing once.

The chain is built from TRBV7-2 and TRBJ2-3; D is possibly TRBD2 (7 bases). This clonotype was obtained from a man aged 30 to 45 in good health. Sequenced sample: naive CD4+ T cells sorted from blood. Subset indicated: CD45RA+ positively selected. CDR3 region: CASSPGGQDTQYF. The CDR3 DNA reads TGTGCCAGCAGCCCCGGGGGGCAAGATACGCAGTATTTT.